The next 18 T cell receptor beta chains were all read from a single sample in a study of T cell repertoires in cytomegalovirus infection. TCRdb re-derived calls from the reads in MiXCR, one entry per CDR3 protein. The table records approximately 120,000 distinct CDR3 sequences, more than 25% of them present only once. For these TCRs, the target antigens are not known. Source: CD8+ T cells from cultured PBMCs, taken from culture after CMV antigen stimulation. The receptors shown here come from a human donor in good health (CMV status not recorded). Some clones in this sample may be carry-over from other donors' samples.

This clonotype showed up just a few times. J is TRBJ1-3 and V is TRBV6-1; D is unclear. The CDR3 contains 15 residues. CDR1 is MNHNS, CDR2 SASEGT, per germline. V lost 5 bases and J lost 0, with 11 bases in between. As DNA, the CDR3 is TGTGCCAGCAGTTCCCGGGAGAGCTCTGGAAACACCATATATTTT. It codes for CASSSRESSGNTIYF.

The sample holds a few counts of this clonotype. The chain carries TRBV6-1 and TRBJ1-6; D uncertain. The germline gives CDR1 MNHNS, CDR2 SASEGT. This CDR3 region has 16 residues. The V end was cut by 2 bases, the J end by 0 bases, with 8 bases between. Here the CDR3 DNA reads TGTGCCAGCAGTGAATTACCGAGCTCCTATAATTCACCCCTCCACTTT. This gives the protein CASSELPSSYNSPLHF.

This clonotype came up a few times. The chain uses TRBV14 and TRBJ2-7, with TRBD2 matching over 7 bases. Germline loops: CDR1 SGHDN, CDR2 FVKESK. This CDR3 region has 14 residues. The J segment lost 2 bases and the V segment lost 4 bases, leaving 5 bases of the junction unmatched. The CDR3 region has the DNA TGTGCCAGCAGCCCCCGGGGGGTTACCTACGAGCAGTACTTC. Translating gives CASSPRGVTYEQYF. Combining the CDR3 with reference TRBV14 and TRBJ2-7 gives the whole variable domain EAGVTQFPSHSVIEKGQTVTLRCDPISGHDNLYWYRRVMGKEIKFLLHFVKESKQDESGMPNNRFLAERTGGTYSTLKVQPAELEDSGVYFCASSPRGVTYEQYFGPGTRLTVT.

This clonotype was observed many times. J is TRBJ2-7 and V is TRBV28; no clear D. Per the germline V gene, CDR1 is MDHEN and CDR2 is SYDVKM. V was cut by 7 bases and J by 0 bases, with 13 bases left in between. The CDR3 loop spans 14 amino acids. The CDR3 nucleotides are TGTGCCAGCACCAATCACGCGTCCTCCTACGAGCAGTACTTC. Encoded protein: CASTNHASSYEQYF.

The chain links TRBV12-3 or TRBV12-4 to TRBJ2-6; D remains unclear. Trimming shortened V by 7 bases and J by 0 bases, and 7 bases separated the two germline ends. This CDR3 region has 14 residues. CDR3 region: CASMGFSGANVLTF. DNA of the CDR3: TGTGCCAGCATGGGATTCTCTGGGGCCAACGTCCTGACTTTC.

This clonotype showed up just a few times. V is TRBV27 and J is TRBJ1-6, with TRBD1 identical over 7 bases. The CDR3 is 14 amino acids. Germline values: CDR1 MNHEY, CDR2 SMNVEV (reference sequence). V lost 6 bases, J lost 10 bases, and 9 bases stayed unmatched. CDR3 DNA sequence: TGTGCCAGCAGGCCCGGGACAGTAGGATCACCCCTCCACTTT. Translated, it gives CASRPGTVGSPLHF.

The V and J genes are TRBV4-1 and TRBJ1-5, with D tentatively TRBD1 (6 bases). Between the trimmed V and J ends, which lost 3 bases and 4 bases, there was a span of 10 bases. CDR3 length: 14 residues. The V gene's germline CDR1 is MGHRA and CDR2 YSYEKL. In nucleotides, the CDR3 is TGCGCCAGCAGCCACGAACAGGGTAATCAGCCCCAGCATTTT. Protein: CASSHEQGNQPQHF.

V gene TRBV12-3 or TRBV12-4 combines with J gene TRBJ2-1; TRBD2 is a possible D gene (5 bases). This CDR3 region has 11 residues. Deletions cut 5 bases from V and 15 bases from J, with 14 bases between. CDR3 in amino acids: CASSMDWELFF. In nucleotides, the CDR3 is TGTGCCAGCAGTATGGACTGGGAATTGTTCTTC.

Many counts were recorded for this clonotype. This sequence joins TRBV20-1 and TRBJ2-5; D perhaps matches TRBD2 (6 bases). The CDR3 is 15 amino acids. Trimming left V 0 bases short and J 2 bases short, with 13 bases between. Germline V CDR1 and CDR2: DFQATT, SNEGSKA (reference sequence). The CDR3 sequence is CSARDWRVEQETQYF. The CDR3 coding sequence is TGCAGTGCTAGAGACTGGAGGGTCGAACAAGAGACCCAGTACTTC.

The CDR3 reads CASSVEQGITDTQYF. Written as DNA, the CDR3 is TGTGCCAGCAGCGTAGAACAGGGGATCACAGATACGCAGTATTTT. V and J are TRBV9 and TRBJ2-3; 7 positions agree with TRBD1. The CDR3 runs 15 residues. Germline CDR1 and CDR2: SGDLS and YYNGEE. Trimming at V came to 0 bases and at J to 2 bases, leaving 3 bases not matched to a gene.

This clonotype showed up just once. This sequence joins TRBV7-3 and TRBJ2-3; D could derive from TRBD1 or TRBD2 (5 bases each). Germline V gene data show CDR1 as SGHTA and CDR2 as FQGTGA. V was shortened by 5 bases and J by 0 bases, with 12 bases between the two germline ends. The CDR3 covers 15 residues. The CDR3 coding sequence is TGTGCCAGCAGCCCTTCCGGGGCGAGCACAGATACGCAGTATTTT. It specifies CASSPSGASTDTQYF.

This clonotype appeared a few times. The chain uses TRBV29-1 and TRBJ2-7, with D unclear. The CDR3 length is 12 residues. Trimming took 0 bases from V and 6 from J, leaving 9 bases between them. The germline gives CDR1 SQVTM, CDR2 ANQGSEA. This chain's CDR3 is CSVEEGWSEQYF. For the CDR3, the DNA is TGCAGCGTTGAAGAGGGGTGGAGCGAGCAGTACTTC.

As for this clonotype: A read error may account for a junction end that differs from germline. The rearrangement links TRBV19 to TRBJ2-7; 9 nucleotides match TRBD1. Germline-derived CDR1 and CDR2 are LNHDA and SQIVND (reference sequence). CDR3 size: 16 residues. The CDR3 here is CVSSIYGQGTSYEQYF. In nucleotides, the CDR3 is TGTGTCAGTAGTATTTACGGACAGGGGACCTCCTACGAGCAGTACTTC.

Many counts were recorded for this clonotype. This rearrangement joins TRBV7-2 to TRBJ2-7; D is possibly TRBD1 (5 bases). From germline, CDR1 is SGHTA and CDR2 FQGNSA. The CDR3 runs 15 residues. Trimming cost V 2 bases and J 5 bases, with 16 bases left between them. CDR3 loop: CASSLSPGMSDEQYF. In nucleotides, the CDR3 is TGTGCCAGCAGCTTAAGTCCAGGGATGAGCGACGAGCAGTACTTC.

This rearrangement joins TRBV20-1 to TRBJ2-1; the D gene is possibly TRBD1 (5 bases). The CDR3 length is 12 residues. Trimming left V 2 bases short and J 8 bases short, with 10 bases between. Germline CDR1 and CDR2: DFQATT and SNEGSKA (reference sequence). The CDR3 loop is CSARSREHEQFF. As DNA, the CDR3 is TGCAGTGCTAGATCCAGGGAACATGAGCAGTTCTTC.

The chain links TRBV7-9 to TRBJ2-1; D possibly corresponds to TRBD1 (6 bases). Deletions cut 4 bases from V and 9 bases from J, with 16 bases between. This CDR3 is 14 amino acids long. Per the germline V gene, CDR1 is SEHNR and CDR2 is FQNEAQ (reference sequence). The CDR3, as DNA: TGTGCCAGCAGCTCATCACAGGGCCCCGGTGAGCAGTTCTTC. It codes for CASSSSQGPGEQFF.

In the case of this clonotype: Lacking the conserved final phenylalanine or tryptophan, this CDR3 likely reflects a read error. The chain uses TRBV29-1 and TRBJ2-1; 7 nucleotides align to TRBD2. The CDR3 loop spans 18 amino acids. Germline values: CDR1 SQVTM, CDR2 ANQGSEA. Trimming cost V 4 bases and J 0 bases; bases outside gene matches: 15. CDR3 coding DNA: TGCAGCGTTGTGTTCGTACTATTGGCGGGGGACTCCTACAATGAGCAGTTCTCC. As protein: CSVVFVLLAGDSYNEQFS.

The V gene is TRBV7-6, the J gene TRBJ2-5; 7 nucleotides agree with TRBD1. Germline-derived CDR1 and CDR2 are SGHVS and FNYEAQ. V dropped 5 bases and J dropped 2; count of bases not matched to a gene: 5. CDR3 size: 14 residues. CDR3 protein: CASSPRTGQETQYF. The CDR3 DNA reads TGTGCCAGCAGCCCCCGGACAGGACAAGAGACCCAGTACTTC.